These 30 T cell receptor beta chains were all obtained from the same sample, sequenced in a study of T cell responses to AZD1222 COVID-19 vaccine. The assay was immunoSEQ multiplex PCR, and TCRdb's table has in-frame clones only and misses some. This sample yields approximately 200,000 clones, of which approximately 90% are seen a single time; 3% to 3.5% belongs to the top ten. The source was peripheral blood, collected 28 days after the second AZD1222 dose. The source of these receptors is an adult who received the AZD1222 COVID-19 vaccine.

In the case of this clone: This sample also contains other DNA sequences that code for the same CDR3. The CDR3 DNA reads TGTGCCAGCAGCTTAGCGGGAGGCGGCAATGAGCAGTTCTTC. Translation gives CASSLAGGGNEQFF. This chain uses TRBV7-3 with TRBJ2-1; 8 bases agree with TRBD2. CDR3 length equals 14 residues. V was clipped by 2 bases and J by 6 bases; unmatched bases: 3. CDR1 is SGHTA and CDR2 is FQGTGA in the germline V gene.

The chain has TRBV28 and TRBJ1-4; tentative D call: TRBD1 (6 bases). CDR3 length: 15 amino acids. Germline CDR1 is MDHEN and CDR2 is SYDVKM. The V end lost 2 bases, the J end lost 0 bases, and 7 bases lay between the germline ends. The DNA for the CDR3 is TGTGCCAGCAGTTTAAAGGGGGCAACTAATGAAAAACTGTTTTTT. This sequence encodes CASSLKGATNEKLFF. Full variable domain (rest looked up from reference TRBV28 and TRBJ1-4): DVKVTQSSRYLVKRTGEKVFLECVQDMDHENMFWYRQDPGLGLRLIYFSYDVKMKEKGDIPEGYSVSREKKERFSLILESASTNQTSMYLCASSLKGATNEKLFFGSGTQLSVL.

This chain connects TRBV4-2 to TRBJ2-1; possibly TRBD1 for D (5 bases). The length of the CDR3 is 14 residues. V gave up 1 base and J gave up 6 bases, with 10 bases separating them. From germline, CDR1 is LGHNA and CDR2 YNFKEQ. CDR3 DNA sequence: TGTGCCAGCAGCCAAGGGACAACAGCCAATGAGCAGTTCTTC. As protein: CASSQGTTANEQFF.

This clone was seen once. The CDR3 DNA sequence: TGTGCCACCAGTGACCCCCACCAAGGGGAAAAACTGTTTTTT. It yields the protein CATSDPHQGEKLFF. This chain joins TRBV24-1 and TRBJ1-4; D unresolved. This CDR3 is 14 amino acids long. V was cut by 4 bases and J by 8 bases, with 13 bases left in between. Per the germline V gene, CDR1 is KGHDR and CDR2 is SFDVKD.

The genes are TRBV7-9 and TRBJ1-5; no clear D. V lost 1 base and J lost 1, with 2 bases in between. CDR1 SEHNR and CDR2 FQNEAQ come from the germline V gene (reference sequence). The CDR3 spans 13 residues. The CDR3 sequence is CASSLESNQPQHF. For the CDR3, the DNA is TGTGCCAGCAGCTTAGAGAGCAATCAGCCCCAGCATTTT.

This chain uses TRBV7-3 with TRBJ2-7; D gene unclear. The CDR3 contains 15 residues. Trimming shortened V by 1 base and J by 0 bases, and 10 bases separated the two germline ends. The V gene's germline CDR1 is SGHTA and CDR2 FQGTGA. The CDR3 region has the DNA TGTGCCAGCAGCTTAAAAGTCGGGCACTCCTACGAGCAGTACTTC. Translating it yields CASSLKVGHSYEQYF.

The chain carries TRBV15 and TRBJ2-7, with a weak D call TRBD2 (6 bases). V lost 3 bases and J lost 2, with 11 bases in between. Germline V gives CDR1 LNHNV, CDR2 YYDKDF (reference sequence). The CDR3 totals 14 residues. The CDR3 bases are TGTGCCACCAGCAGGTGGGAGGCCCCCTACGAGCAGTACTTC. Translated, it gives CATSRWEAPYEQYF. The variable domain in full, with the rest retrieved from reference TRBV15 and TRBJ2-7, is DAMVIQNPRYQVTQFGKPVTLSCSQTLNHNVMYWYQQKSSQAPKLLFHYYDKDFNNEADTPDNFQSRRPNTSFCFLDIRSPGLGDTAMYLCATSRWEAPYEQYFGPGTRLTVT.

V gene TRBV19 combines with J gene TRBJ2-1; tentatively, D is TRBD2 (5 bases). The germline V gene has CDR1 LNHDA and CDR2 SQIVND (reference sequence). The length of the CDR3 is 13 residues. V lost 3 bases and J 9 bases, leaving 12 bases between the germline ends. In DNA form, the CDR3 reads TGTGCCAGTAGTATTGAGGGATCGGGTGAGCAGTTCTTC. This sequence encodes CASSIEGSGEQFF. Together with reference TRBV19 and TRBJ2-1, the CDR3 gives the full variable domain: DGGITQSPKYLFRKEGQNVTLSCEQNLNHDAMYWYRQDPGQGLRLIYYSQIVNDFQKGDIAEGYSVSREKKESFPLTVTSAQKNPTAFYLCASSIEGSGEQFFGPGTRLTVL.

This rearrangement joins TRBV3-1 (or the pseudogene TRBV3-2) to TRBJ1-1; no clear D gene. Between the trimmed V and J ends, which lost 2 bases and 0 bases, there was a span of 7 bases. This CDR3 contains 14 residues. Germline CDR1 LGHDT, CDR2 YNNKEL (reference sequence). CDR3 region: CASSQQRMNTEAFF. The DNA for the CDR3 is TGTGCCAGCAGCCAACAACGAATGAACACTGAAGCTTTCTTT.

The chain links TRBV19 to TRBJ1-2, with TRBD1 matching 8 bases. The ends lost 2 bases at V and 4 bases at J; junction bases unmatched: 6. The CDR3 consists of 15 residues. Germline CDR1 reads LNHDA; CDR2 reads SQIVND (reference sequence). Written as DNA, the CDR3 is TGTGCCAGTAGTATACCCCTGGGACAGGTCTATGGCTACACCTTC. This sequence encodes CASSIPLGQVYGYTF.

V and J are TRBV30 and TRBJ2-3, with 7 nucleotides matching TRBD2. Germline loops: CDR1 GTSNPN, CDR2 SVGIG (reference sequence). Trimming took 1 base from V and 3 from J; bases not matched to a gene: 7. The CDR3 loop spans 15 amino acids. CDR3 in DNA: TGTGCCTGGAGTGCCTGGACTAGTACTACAGATACGCAGTATTTT. The encoded protein is CAWSAWTSTTDTQYF.

This chain links TRBV5-1 with TRBJ2-1; 14 bases line up with TRBD2. There are 17 residues in the CDR3. The J segment lost 9 bases and the V segment lost 0 bases, leaving 8 bases of the junction unmatched. Per germline, CDR1 SGHRS and CDR2 YFSETQ. CDR3 DNA: TGCGCCAGCAGCTTGGGACTAGCGGGAGGGCCCGGGGGTGAGCAGTTCTTC. Its translation is CASSLGLAGGPGGEQFF.

This clone appeared a few times. The chain couples TRBV9 to TRBJ2-7; TRBD2 agrees at 8 bases. V shed 4 bases, J shed 5 bases, and the junction held 5 bases outside the gene matches. The V gene's germline CDR1 is SGDLS and CDR2 YYNGEE. There are 13 residues in the CDR3. The CDR3, as DNA: TGTGCCAGCAGCAACGGACTAGCCCACGAGCAGTACTTC. This encodes CASSNGLAHEQYF.

The V gene is TRBV30, the J gene TRBJ1-5; TRBD1 matches at 9 bases. V was pared by 3 bases and J by 7 bases, with 4 bases of the junction left unmatched. Germline V gives CDR1 GTSNPN, CDR2 SVGIG (reference sequence). This CDR3 region has 13 residues. In nucleotides, the CDR3 is TGTGCCTGGAGCTTACAGGGGGCCCAGCCCCAGCATTTT. It is translated as CAWSLQGAQPQHF.

The chain links TRBV29-1 to TRBJ1-2, with 10 bases fitting TRBD1. With 6 bases clipped from V and 6 bases from J, the junction kept 7 bases outside the gene matches. The CDR3 is made up of 13 amino acids. Per the germline V gene, CDR1 is SQVTM and CDR2 is ANQGSEA. The CDR3 region has the DNA TGCAGCGTCAAGGACAGGGGGTTCGATGGCTACACCTTC. Protein sequence: CSVKDRGFDGYTF.

The V call is TRBV30, the J call TRBJ2-1, with 8 nucleotides matching TRBD2. This CDR3 is 16 amino acids long. The germline gives CDR1 GTSNPN, CDR2 SVGIG (reference sequence). V lost 0 bases to trimming and J lost 5 bases; unmatched junction nucleotides: 9. This CDR3 is CAWSVRRSGRDNEQFF. CDR3 coding DNA: TGTGCCTGGAGTGTTCGCAGAAGCGGGAGAGACAATGAGCAGTTCTTC.

The gene calls are TRBV28 and TRBJ1-2; 10 bases are a match to TRBD1. CDR1 and CDR2 (germline): MDHEN, SYDVKM. This CDR3 contains 15 residues. The V gene end was trimmed by 6 bases and the J gene end by 4 bases; junction bases not matched to a gene: 8. The CDR3 DNA sequence: TGTGCCAGCAGAACCGGGACAGGGGCAGCCTATGGCTACACCTTC. Translating gives CASRTGTGAAYGYTF.

V gene TRBV6-5 combines with J gene TRBJ1-4, with D hard to call. Trimming cost V 0 bases and J 9 bases, with 11 bases left between them. Per germline, CDR1 MNHEY and CDR2 SVGAGI. The CDR3 is 14 residues long. The CDR3 reads CASSYSAERQKLFF. The CDR3 DNA is TGTGCCAGCAGTTACTCGGCGGAGCGACAAAAACTGTTTTTT.

The CDR3 bases are TGTGCCACCCTGACTCCTGCCGTCAGCGGGGAGCTGTTTTTT. Translating gives CATLTPAVSGELFF. This sequence joins TRBV7-9 and TRBJ2-2; D unclear. This CDR3 is 14 amino acids long. Trimming cost V 10 bases and J 7 bases, with 19 bases left between them. CDR1 and CDR2 (germline): SEHNR, FQNEAQ (reference sequence).

This chain joins TRBV7-2 and TRBJ1-6; 7 bases line up with TRBD1. This CDR3 is 14 amino acids long. CDR1 is SGHTA, CDR2 FQGNSA, per germline. V trimming: 5 bases; J trimming: 4 bases; junction bases outside the gene matches: 2. CDR3 amino acids: CASSEGQYNSPLHF. In DNA form, the CDR3 reads TGTGCCAGCAGCGAGGGACAGTATAATTCACCCCTCCACTTT.

This chain's CDR3 is CASSEQLRDTQYF. As DNA, the CDR3 is TGCGCCAGCAGTGAACAGCTGAGAGATACGCAGTATTTT. This chain uses TRBV10-1 with TRBJ2-3, with no clear D. CDR1 and CDR2 from the germline V gene are WNHNN and SYGVQD (reference sequence). The CDR3 extends over 13 amino acids. V lost 3 bases and J lost 5, with 9 bases in between.

A single count supports this clone. The CDR3 nucleotides read TGTGCCAGTAGTCTACGAGACAGGGTCCGCGAGCAGTACTTC. Translating it yields CASSLRDRVREQYF. The genes are TRBV19 and TRBJ2-7; 7 nucleotides line up with TRBD1. The V gene end was trimmed by 5 bases and the J gene end by 6 bases; junction bases not matched to a gene: 10. The length of the CDR3 is 14 residues. CDR1 and CDR2 (germline): LNHDA, SQIVND (reference sequence). The full variable domain, in which reference TRBV19 and TRBJ2-7 provide the parts outside the CDR3, is DGGITQSPKYLFRKEGQNVTLSCEQNLNHDAMYWYRQDPGQGLRLIYYSQIVNDFQKGDIAEGYSVSREKKESFPLTVTSAQKNPTAFYLCASSLRDRVREQYFGPGTRLTVT.

V is TRBV28 and J is TRBJ2-7; unclear D gene. The CDR3 is 12 residues long. V was trimmed by 2 bases and J by 2 bases, leaving 4 bases between them. Germline lookup yields CDR1 MDHEN and CDR2 SYDVKM. CDR3 sequence: CASSLQPYEQYF. The CDR3 coding sequence is TGTGCCAGCAGTTTACAACCCTACGAGCAGTACTTC.

There are a few counts of this clone. V gene TRBV5-6 combines with J gene TRBJ1-2, with D unresolved. V lost 4 bases to trimming and J lost 5 bases, with 15 bases between them. The germline V gene encodes CDR1 SGHDT and CDR2 YYEEEE. The length of the CDR3 is 14 residues. CDR3 loop: CASSLDTASYGYTF. The CDR3 DNA follows: TGTGCCAGCAGCCTGGATACAGCCTCATATGGCTACACCTTC. The variable domain in full, with the rest retrieved from reference TRBV5-6 and TRBJ1-2, is DAGVTQSPTHLIKTRGQQVTLRCSPKSGHDTVSWYQQALGQGPQFIFQYYEEEERQRGNFPDRFSGHQFPNYSSELNVNALLLGDSALYLCASSLDTASYGYTFGSGTRLTVV.

The rearrangement links TRBV3-1 (or the pseudogene TRBV3-2) to TRBJ1-2; no firm D call. The germline V gene encodes CDR1 LGHDT and CDR2 YNNKEL (reference sequence). The CDR3 spans 13 residues. Trimming removed 3 bases at V and 6 bases at J, with 11 bases between. Written as DNA, the CDR3 is TGTGCCAGCAGCCAGTCCCGTACGGATGGCTACACCTTC. As protein: CASSQSRTDGYTF.

The rearrangement links TRBV6-2 or TRBV6-3 to TRBJ2-7; D perhaps matches TRBD1 (6 bases). This CDR3 spans 14 amino acids. V was trimmed by 2 bases and J by 5 bases, leaving 13 bases between them. From germline, CDR1 is MNHEY and CDR2 SVGEGT. The CDR3 loop reads CASSYVRGDDEQYF. The CDR3 DNA reads TGTGCCAGCAGTTACGTCAGGGGCGATGACGAGCAGTACTTC.

V is TRBV9 and J is TRBJ2-1, with D tentatively TRBD1 or TRBD2 (5 bases each). The CDR3 runs 15 residues. Germline lookup yields CDR1 SGDLS and CDR2 YYNGEE. Trimming removed 0 bases from V and 4 bases from J, with 11 bases in between. The CDR3 reads CASSVVGTTYNEQFF. As DNA, the CDR3 is TGTGCCAGCAGCGTAGTTGGGACGACGTACAATGAGCAGTTCTTC. Complete variable domain (other parts from reference TRBV9 and TRBJ2-1): DSGVTQTPKHLITATGQRVTLRCSPRSGDLSVYWYQQSLDQGLQFLIQYYNGEERAKGNILERFSAQQFPDLHSELNLSSLELGDSALYFCASSVVGTTYNEQFFGPGTRLTVL.

The chain carries TRBV4-1 and TRBJ2-7; 9 nucleotides agree with TRBD1. Germline V CDR1 and CDR2: MGHRA, YSYEKL. CDR3 length: 16 amino acids. Losses at the gene ends were 0 bases for V and 2 bases for J; bases not matched to a gene: 5. CDR3 loop: CASSQEARQGAYEQYF. For the CDR3, the DNA is TGCGCCAGCAGCCAAGAAGCGAGACAGGGGGCCTACGAGCAGTACTTC.

This chain uses TRBV7-9 with TRBJ2-7; 7 nucleotides line up with TRBD1. Germline trimming cut 5 bases from V and 7 bases from J; bases unmatched to any gene: 11. Germline V gene data show CDR1 as SEHNR and CDR2 as FQNEAQ (reference sequence). The CDR3 is 14 amino acids. This CDR3 reads CASSLRDSAAEQYF. CDR3 bases: TGTGCCAGCAGCCTCCGGGACAGCGCTGCGGAGCAGTACTTC.

The V call is TRBV28, the J call TRBJ2-5; 7 positions agree with TRBD1. V lost 5 bases, J lost 0 bases, and 6 bases stayed unmatched. The germline gives CDR1 MDHEN, CDR2 SYDVKM. The CDR3 sequence is 15 residues long. Written as DNA, the CDR3 is TGTGCCAGCAGTCCCCCCGACAGGGACCAAGAGACCCAGTACTTC. This gives the protein CASSPPDRDQETQYF. The variable domain in full, completed from reference TRBV28 and TRBJ2-5, reads DVKVTQSSRYLVKRTGEKVFLECVQDMDHENMFWYRQDPGLGLRLIYFSYDVKMKEKGDIPEGYSVSREKKERFSLILESASTNQTSMYLCASSPPDRDQETQYFGPGTRLLVL.